One and the same sample provided the 24 T cell receptor beta chains below, sequenced in a study of blood T cell repertoires in COVID-19. Profiling relied on immunoSEQ multiplex PCR, and the TCRdb table lists in-frame clones only, not all of them. There are approximately 210,000 clones in the sample; approximately 83% occur only once, and about 3.4% lies in the top ten. The source material was PBMCs or T cells enriched from blood (not recorded which). These TCRs come from a woman aged 55-70 years who had recovered from COVID-19.

This sequence joins TRBV6-2 or TRBV6-3 and TRBJ1-5; D unclear. V was shortened by 2 bases and J by 7 bases, with 12 bases between the two germline ends. CDR3 length: 14 amino acids. Looked up from germline, CDR1 is MNHEY and CDR2 is SVGEGT. The CDR3 nucleotides are TGTGCCAGCAGTTACGTCCTCGGGGAGCAGCCCCAGCATTTT. This encodes CASSYVLGEQPQHF.

This chain connects TRBV7-9 to TRBJ1-3, with D perhaps TRBD1 (5 bases). The V gene lost 10 bases and the J gene lost 0 bases, with 19 bases spanning the gap. The germline V gene encodes CDR1 SEHNR and CDR2 FQNEAQ (reference sequence). This CDR3 comprises 16 residues. The CDR3 coding sequence is TGTGCCATTGGGGGGGACGGAAAGTCCTCTGGAAACACCATATATTTT. This codes for CAIGGDGKSSGNTIYF.

The rearrangement links TRBV6-1 to TRBJ2-1; 9 bases align to TRBD2. J lost 9 bases, V lost 2 bases, and 8 bases had no gene match. The CDR3 is 15 residues long. Germline V gene lookup returns CDR1 MNHNS and CDR2 SASEGT. The CDR3 is CASSESASGVAEQFF. The CDR3 nucleotides are TGTGCCAGCAGTGAATCGGCTAGCGGGGTCGCTGAGCAGTTCTTC.

J is TRBJ2-1 and V is TRBV19, with TRBD2 identical over 10 bases. V lost 6 bases and J lost 10; bases outside the gene matches: 12. Germline CDR1 reads LNHDA; CDR2 reads SQIVND (reference sequence). The CDR3 loop spans 15 amino acids. The CDR3 loop reads CASSPNTSGKREQFF. In DNA, the CDR3 is TGTGCCAGTAGCCCCAACACTAGCGGGAAGAGGGAGCAGTTCTTC.

CDR3 amino acids: CASSEVPGNQPQHF. DNA for the CDR3: TGTGCCAGCAGTGAGGTACCAGGAAATCAGCCCCAGCATTTT. The rearrangement joins TRBV6-1 to TRBJ1-5; D gene ambiguous. Looked up from germline, CDR1 is MNHNS and CDR2 is SASEGT. The CDR3 covers 14 residues. Trimming shortened V by 3 bases and J by 4 bases, and 10 bases separated the two germline ends.

In this sample, this clone turned up a few times. The rearrangement links TRBV5-1 to TRBJ1-2, with TRBD1 as a possible D gene (5 bases). The CDR3 spans 13 residues. The V and J ends lost 3 bases and 6 bases respectively, with 12 bases between them. Germline values: CDR1 SGHRS, CDR2 YFSETQ. CDR3 amino acids: CASSYQGRDGYTF. CDR3 sequence (DNA): TGCGCCAGCAGCTACCAGGGTAGGGATGGCTACACCTTC.

The chain couples TRBV19 to TRBJ1-2, with D possibly TRBD1 on 6 matching bases. The V gene's germline CDR1 is LNHDA and CDR2 SQIVND (reference sequence). CDR3 size: 14 residues. Trimming cost V 0 bases and J 6 bases, with 11 bases left between them. As DNA, the CDR3 is TGTGCCAGTAGTATAGAGTCCCAGGGGCATGGCTACACCTTC. The encoded protein is CASSIESQGHGYTF.

The rearrangement links TRBV5-6 to TRBJ2-2; 9 bases line up with TRBD1. The CDR3 is made up of 15 amino acids. The V gene's germline CDR1 is SGHDT and CDR2 YYEEEE. The trim removed 5 bases at V and 6 bases at J, leaving 8 bases unmatched. The CDR3 region is CASSPGTGIAGELFF. The CDR3 nucleotides are TGTGCCAGCAGTCCCGGGACAGGGATTGCCGGGGAGCTGTTTTTT.

The rearrangement links TRBV6-1 to TRBJ2-7; no clear D gene. V lost 1 base and J 6 bases, leaving 13 bases between the germline ends. The CDR3 contains 14 residues. Germline V gene lookup returns CDR1 MNHNS and CDR2 SASEGT. Here the CDR3 reads CASSEGSRMGEQYF. As DNA, the CDR3 is TGTGCCAGCAGTGAAGGGAGTAGGATGGGCGAGCAGTACTTC.

This clone was found a few times. V usage is TRBV7-9 and J usage is TRBJ1-5; D is possibly TRBD1 (6 bases). CDR1 is SEHNR, CDR2 FQNEAQ, per germline (reference sequence). V lost 6 bases, J lost 3 bases, and 12 bases lay in between. The CDR3 has 14 amino acids. The CDR3 protein is CASSIGQSNQPQHF. The CDR3 DNA reads as TGTGCCAGCAGTATCGGACAGTCCAATCAGCCCCAGCATTTT.

The chain couples TRBV2 to TRBJ2-7; 12 bases fit TRBD1. This CDR3 is built from 13 residues. The germline gives CDR1 SNHLY, CDR2 FYNNEI. V dropped 9 bases and J dropped 6; count of bases not matched to a gene: 6. CDR3 sequence: CASSRDRGREQYF. The CDR3 DNA is TGTGCCAGTTCCCGGGACAGGGGGCGCGAGCAGTACTTC.

The V gene is TRBV10-3, the J gene TRBJ1-2; 7 bases line up with TRBD1. This CDR3 spans 17 amino acids. Germline trimming cut 0 bases from V and 4 bases from J; bases unmatched to any gene: 11. Germline-derived CDR1 and CDR2 are ENHRY and SYGVKD. Written as DNA, the CDR3 is TGTGCCATCAGTGAGTCGGGGGCCTCAGACAGGGCCTATGGCTACACCTTC. Translation gives CAISESGASDRAYGYTF.

The chain carries TRBV7-9 and TRBJ1-1, with 7 bases fitting TRBD1. Germline CDR1 SEHNR, CDR2 FQNEAQ (reference sequence). Germline trimming cut 4 bases from V and 2 bases from J; bases unmatched to any gene: 10. The CDR3 length is 16 residues. In DNA form, the CDR3 reads TGTGCCAGCAGCTCCCCCGGGACAGAAAGAAACACTGAAGCTTTCTTT. It is translated as CASSSPGTERNTEAFF.

This clone has only a few counts. The chain joins TRBV6-5 to TRBJ1-1; no clear D. This CDR3 has 14 amino acids. The ends were cut back, 6 bases at V and 9 bases at J, with 20 bases in the middle. Germline V gene sequence: CDR1 MNHEY, CDR2 SVGAGI. CDR3 region: CASRPPQAAPKAFF. The CDR3 DNA sequence: TGTGCCAGCAGACCCCCGCAGGCTGCGCCTAAAGCTTTCTTT.

This chain joins TRBV18 and TRBJ2-3, with 12 bases matching TRBD2. The CDR3 covers 17 residues. The germline CDR1 and CDR2 sequences are KGHSH and LQKENI. The V gene end was trimmed by 3 bases and the J gene end by 3 bases; junction bases not matched to a gene: 7. CDR3 bases: TGTGCCAGCTCACCGAGACTAGCGGGAGCCGGGACAGATACGCAGTATTTT. As protein: CASSPRLAGAGTDTQYF.

The chain employs TRBV7-2 and TRBJ1-6; TRBD1 might be the D (6 bases). Germline CDR1 and CDR2: SGHTA and FQGNSA. The CDR3 contains 14 residues. Between the trimmed V and J ends, which lost 5 bases and 9 bases, there was a span of 14 bases. CDR3 sequence (DNA): TGTGCCAGCAGCCCAGGACAGCAGAGTTCACCCCTCCACTTT. Protein: CASSPGQQSSPLHF.

In its sample, this clone was seen once. The V and J genes are TRBV2 and TRBJ2-1; 7 nucleotides match TRBD1. CDR1 and CDR2 from the germline V gene are SNHLY and FYNNEI. Unmatched junction bases numbered 13, after V lost 5 bases and J lost 12 bases. The CDR3 has 14 residues. DNA for the CDR3: TGTGCCAGCAGTCCCACTGGGACAGTACAAAGGCAGTTCTTC. This sequence encodes CASSPTGTVQRQFF.

This clone was detected a few times. This chain uses TRBV14 with TRBJ1-6; 8 bases map to TRBD1. The CDR3 spans 14 residues. J was trimmed by 10 bases and V by 5 bases; bases with no gene match: 7. The germline gives CDR1 SGHDN, CDR2 FVKESK. Written as DNA, the CDR3 is TGTGCCAGCAGCTCAAACAGGGGGGGATCACCCCTCCACTTT. It is translated as CASSSNRGGSPLHF.

This clone appeared a few times. The chain uses TRBV6-2 or TRBV6-3 and TRBJ1-1; tentatively, D is TRBD1 (5 bases). The ends were cut back, 5 bases at V and 9 bases at J, with 13 bases in the middle. The CDR3 consists of 12 residues. Germline V gene lookup returns CDR1 MNHEY and CDR2 SVGEGT. DNA for the CDR3: TGTGCCAGCAGTATTTGGGGGGGTAAAGCTTTCTTT. It encodes CASSIWGGKAFF.

This clone was counted between two and nine times. The V call is TRBV4-1, the J call TRBJ2-1, with TRBD2 matching 15 bases. Germline loops: CDR1 MGHRA, CDR2 YSYEKL. The CDR3 covers 18 residues. The trim removed 2 bases at V and 8 bases at J, leaving 10 bases unmatched. This CDR3 reads CASSQRGLAGGPTYEQFF. DNA of the CDR3: TGCGCCAGCAGCCAAAGAGGACTAGCGGGAGGGCCGACCTATGAGCAGTTCTTC.

This clone was counted many times. The chain has TRBV10-1 and TRBJ2-2; D is perhaps TRBD2 (6 bases). The V and J ends lost 0 bases and 5 bases respectively, with 13 bases between them. Germline V gene sequence: CDR1 WNHNN, CDR2 SYGVQD (reference sequence). The CDR3 runs to 16 residues. The DNA of the CDR3 is TGCGCCAGCAGTGAGTCAAGGGACTGGAAAACCGGGGAGCTGTTTTTT. Its protein is CASSESRDWKTGELFF.

The chain links TRBV6-5 to TRBJ1-5; no firm D call. The CDR3 is made up of 14 amino acids. Trimming shortened V by 2 bases and J by 5 bases, and 10 bases separated the two germline ends. Germline V CDR1 and CDR2: MNHEY, SVGAGI. CDR3 DNA: TGTGCCAGCAGTTACGCAGGTGTTGATCAGCCCCAGCATTTT. Translated: CASSYAGVDQPQHF.

The gene calls are TRBV2 and TRBJ1-2, with TRBD1 matching 8 bases. The CDR3 is made up of 14 amino acids. V lost 7 bases to trimming and J lost 0 bases; unmatched junction nucleotides: 4. Germline CDR1 is SNHLY and CDR2 is FYNNEI. The CDR3 sequence: CASIWTGPNYGYTF. The CDR3 DNA sequence: TGTGCCAGCATCTGGACAGGGCCTAACTATGGCTACACCTTC.

V is TRBV4-3 and J is TRBJ1-2; D is perhaps TRBD1 (5 bases). Germline lookup yields CDR1 LGHNA and CDR2 YSLEER. CDR3 size: 14 residues. V lost 4 bases, J lost 3 bases, and 12 bases lay in between. CDR3 amino acids: CASSPAGWHYGYTF. The CDR3 DNA is TGCGCCAGCAGCCCAGCAGGGTGGCACTATGGCTACACCTTC.